This T cell receptor beta chain was sequenced during a study of blood T cell repertoires in COVID-19. Overall study: From the United States, Italy and Spain came samples of acute and convalescent COVID-19.

Germline CDR1 reads LNHDA; CDR2 reads SQIVND (reference sequence). The CDR3 runs to 18 residues. The V end lost 3 bases, the J end lost 0 bases, and 20 bases lay between the germline ends. Clones were read by immunoSEQ multiplex PCR, and TCRdb kept only the in-frame ones, dropping some. The sample has 190,000 or so clones, just under 85% seen once. The genes are TRBV19 and TRBJ1-1, with D perhaps TRBD1 (5 bases). The sequence was obtained from a human donor with acute or convalescent COVID-19. The donor label of this sample is uncertain. Sequenced: peripheral blood. The CDR3 loop reads CASSIAGGPAALNTEAFF. As DNA, the CDR3 is TGTGCCAGTAGTATCGCGGGGGGACCTGCTGCCTTGAACACTGAAGCTTTCTTT.